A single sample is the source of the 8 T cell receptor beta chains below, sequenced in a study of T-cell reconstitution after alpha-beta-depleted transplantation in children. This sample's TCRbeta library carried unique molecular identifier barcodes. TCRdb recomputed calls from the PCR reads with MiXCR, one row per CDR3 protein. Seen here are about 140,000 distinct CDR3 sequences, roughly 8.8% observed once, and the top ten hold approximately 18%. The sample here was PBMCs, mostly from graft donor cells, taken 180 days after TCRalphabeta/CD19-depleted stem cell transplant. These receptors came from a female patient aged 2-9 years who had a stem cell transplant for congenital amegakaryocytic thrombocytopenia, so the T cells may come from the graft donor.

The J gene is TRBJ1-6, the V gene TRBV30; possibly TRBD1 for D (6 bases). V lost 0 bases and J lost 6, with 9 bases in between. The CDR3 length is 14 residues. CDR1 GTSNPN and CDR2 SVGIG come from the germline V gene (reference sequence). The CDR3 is CAWSVGRGNSPLHF. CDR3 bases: TGTGCCTGGAGTGTGGGCAGGGGTAATTCACCCCTCCACTTT.

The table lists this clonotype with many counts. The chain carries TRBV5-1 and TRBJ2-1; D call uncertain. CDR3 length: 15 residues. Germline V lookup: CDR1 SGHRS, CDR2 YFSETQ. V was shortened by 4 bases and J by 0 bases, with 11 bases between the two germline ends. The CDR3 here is CASSLQYSSYNEQFF. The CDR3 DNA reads TGCGCCAGCAGCCTACAGTATAGCTCCTACAATGAGCAGTTCTTC.

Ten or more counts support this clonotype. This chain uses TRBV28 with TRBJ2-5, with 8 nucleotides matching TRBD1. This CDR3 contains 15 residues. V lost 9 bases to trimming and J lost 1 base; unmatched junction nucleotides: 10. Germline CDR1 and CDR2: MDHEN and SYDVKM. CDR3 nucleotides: TGTGCCAGTGCTATCAGGGGGCTGACCCAAGAGACCCAGTACTTC. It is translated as CASAIRGLTQETQYF. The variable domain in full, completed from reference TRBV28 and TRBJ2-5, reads DVKVTQSSRYLVKRTGEKVFLECVQDMDHENMFWYRQDPGLGLRLIYFSYDVKMKEKGDIPEGYSVSREKKERFSLILESASTNQTSMYLCASAIRGLTQETQYFGPGTRLLVL.

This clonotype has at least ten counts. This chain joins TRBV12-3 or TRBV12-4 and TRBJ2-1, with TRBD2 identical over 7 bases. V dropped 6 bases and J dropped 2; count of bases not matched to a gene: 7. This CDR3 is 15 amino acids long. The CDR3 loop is CASRAGLMAYNEQFF. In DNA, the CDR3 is TGTGCCAGCAGAGCGGGGTTGATGGCCTACAATGAGCAGTTCTTC.

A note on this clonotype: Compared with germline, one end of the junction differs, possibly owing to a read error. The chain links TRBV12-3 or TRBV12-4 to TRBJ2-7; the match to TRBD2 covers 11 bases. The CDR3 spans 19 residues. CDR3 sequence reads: CAISFGMMETSGAPYEQYF. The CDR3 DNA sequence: TGTGCCATCAGTTTCGGAATGATGGAGACTAGCGGGGCCCCCTACGAGCAGTACTTC.

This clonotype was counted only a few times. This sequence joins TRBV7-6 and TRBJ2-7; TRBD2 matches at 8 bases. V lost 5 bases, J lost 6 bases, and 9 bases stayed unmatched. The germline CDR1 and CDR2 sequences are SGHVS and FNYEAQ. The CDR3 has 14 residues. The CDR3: CASSPGLASPEQYF. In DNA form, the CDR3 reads TGTGCCAGCAGCCCTGGACTAGCATCTCCCGAGCAGTACTTC.

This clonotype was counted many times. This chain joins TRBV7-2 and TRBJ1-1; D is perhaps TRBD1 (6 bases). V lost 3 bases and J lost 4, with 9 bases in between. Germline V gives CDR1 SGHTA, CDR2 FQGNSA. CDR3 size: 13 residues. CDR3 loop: CASSFLGGTEAFF. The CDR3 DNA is TGTGCCAGCAGCTTCCTAGGGGGCACTGAAGCTTTCTTT.

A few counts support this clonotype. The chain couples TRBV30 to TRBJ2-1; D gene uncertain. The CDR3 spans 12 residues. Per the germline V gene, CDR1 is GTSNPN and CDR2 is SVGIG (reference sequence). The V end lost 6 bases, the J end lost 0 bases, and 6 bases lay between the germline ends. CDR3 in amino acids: CACRASYNEQFF. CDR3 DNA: TGTGCCTGCCGGGCCTCCTACAATGAGCAGTTCTTC. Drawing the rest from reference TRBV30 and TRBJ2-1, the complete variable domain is SQTIHQWPATLVQPVGSPLSLECTVEGTSNPNLYWYRQAAGRGLQLLFYSVGIGQISSEVPQNLSASRPQDRQFILSSKKLLLSDSGFYLCACRASYNEQFFGPGTRLTVL.